This passage covers 27 T cell receptor beta chains from one sample sequenced in a study of CD4 T cells in relation to SARS-CoV-2 and coronaviruses. The unexposed donors gave CD4+ T cells in about 2010-2018, prior to COVID-19. Isolation of CD4+ T cells took place after less than twelve days in culture. This table comes from immunoSEQ multiplex PCR, and its TCRdb copy is limited to in-frame clones, with some not included. Of over 20,000 clones in the sample, roughly 70% were seen once. These receptors lack a known antigen. Source material: CD4+ T cells from PBMCs, cultured in vitro. The receptors come from a human donor in good health.

This clone turned up a few times. The genes are TRBV5-8 and TRBJ1-6, with 7 bases fitting TRBD1. Losses at the gene ends were 0 bases for V and 4 bases for J; bases not matched to a gene: 1. The CDR3 contains 15 residues. Germline-derived CDR1 and CDR2 are SGHTS and YDEGEE. The DNA of the CDR3 is TGTGCCAGCAGCTTGGTGGGACAGTATAATTCACCCCTCCACTTT. Translated: CASSLVGQYNSPLHF. The full variable domain, its missing parts supplied by reference TRBV5-8 and TRBJ1-6, is EAGVTQSPTHLIKTRGQQATLRCSPISGHTSVYWYQQALGLGLQFLLWYDEGEERNRGNFPPRFSGRQFPNYSSELNVNALELEDSALYLCASSLVGQYNSPLHFGNGTRLTVT.

V gene TRBV23-1 combines with J gene TRBJ2-7; 8 bases map to TRBD1. TRBV23-1 has ORF status, its function being uncertain. The CDR3 covers 18 residues. With 0 bases clipped from V and 2 bases from J, the junction kept 12 bases outside the gene matches. The CDR3 coding sequence is TGCGCCAGCAGTCAATCCTTTGTCCGGGACAGGTGTACCTACGAGCAGTACTTC. Amino acid sequence: CASSQSFVRDRCTYEQYF.

The rearrangement links TRBV25-1 to TRBJ2-7; possibly TRBD1 for D (5 bases). Germline CDR1 MGHDK, CDR2 SYGVNS. This CDR3 contains 12 residues. The ends were cut back, 4 bases at V and 4 bases at J, with 8 bases in the middle. The CDR3 DNA follows: TGTGCCAGCAGTGTGACAGCATACGAGCAGTACTTC. Translated: CASSVTAYEQYF.

The rearrangement joins TRBV15 to TRBJ2-7; perhaps TRBD2 as D (6 bases). The germline V gene has CDR1 LNHNV and CDR2 YYDKDF (reference sequence). The V and J ends lost 2 bases and 0 bases respectively, with 14 bases between them. The CDR3 extends over 16 amino acids. This CDR3 reads CATSRNLAISSYEQYF. The CDR3 coding sequence is TGTGCCACCAGCAGAAACCTAGCGATCAGCTCCTACGAGCAGTACTTC.

A few counts support this clone. The chain couples TRBV27 to TRBJ1-2, with unresolved D. CDR3 length: 13 residues. CDR1 and CDR2 from the germline V gene are MNHEY and SMNVEV (reference sequence). V was pared by 3 bases and J by 7 bases, with 12 bases between. In DNA, the CDR3 is TGTGCCAGCAGTTTGGGCCAGTCCGGTGGCTACACCTTC. This encodes CASSLGQSGGYTF.

This clone has a handful of counts. The V call is TRBV5-1, the J call TRBJ2-2; no clear D. Germline V lookup: CDR1 SGHRS, CDR2 YFSETQ. This CDR3 spans 12 amino acids. V was pared by 4 bases and J by 1 base, with 2 bases between. In nucleotides, the CDR3 is TGCGCCAGCAGCCTGAACACCGGGGAGCTGTTTTTT. Protein product: CASSLNTGELFF.

Here the CDR3 reads CASSRSGDNEQFF. The CDR3, as DNA: TGTGCCAGCAGCCGTTCTGGGGACAATGAGCAGTTCTTC. V usage is TRBV3-1 (or the pseudogene TRBV3-2) and J usage is TRBJ2-1; D unresolved. CDR1 is LGHDT, CDR2 YNNKEL, per germline (reference sequence). The CDR3 consists of 13 residues. V was pared by 4 bases and J by 5 bases, with 9 bases between.

This clone was seen a handful of times. The chain joins TRBV24-1 to TRBJ1-6, with D tentatively TRBD1 (6 bases). V lost 4 bases, J lost 9 bases, and 12 bases lay in between. Germline V lookup: CDR1 KGHDR, CDR2 SFDVKD. The CDR3 contains 14 residues. The CDR3, as DNA: TGTGCCACCAGTGACGGTCAGGGGTCTTCACCCCTCCACTTT. Protein sequence: CATSDGQGSSPLHF.

The chain has TRBV14 and TRBJ1-6; 7 bases are a match to TRBD1. V was pared by 5 bases and J by 9 bases, with 16 bases of the junction left unmatched. This CDR3 is 17 amino acids long. Germline V gene sequence: CDR1 SGHDN, CDR2 FVKESK. CDR3 DNA sequence: TGTGCCAGCAGCGCTAGGGACAGTTCAGTACGTGGTTCACCCCTCCACTTT. Translated, it gives CASSARDSSVRGSPLHF.

This chain links TRBV5-4 with TRBJ1-2; D not resolved. The CDR3 is made up of 15 amino acids. The germline CDR1 and CDR2 sequences are SGHNT and YYREEE (reference sequence). The germline V and J ends were trimmed by 5 bases and 2 bases, with 16 bases remaining between them. CDR3 protein: CASRPGSPENYGYTF. The CDR3 region has the DNA TGTGCCAGCAGACCGGGTTCTCCGGAAAACTATGGCTACACCTTC.

The count of this clone is one. The genes are TRBV7-6 and TRBJ2-1; D is perhaps TRBD2 (5 bases). In germline, CDR1 is SGHVS, CDR2 FNYEAQ. The V end was cut by 1 base, the J end by 4 bases, with 14 bases between. This CDR3 region has 16 residues. CDR3 bases: TGTGCCAGCAGCTTAGAATCGACGGGGTCATACAATGAGCAGTTCTTC. Amino acids: CASSLESTGSYNEQFF.

Here the CDR3 reads CASSLFPSGGQYF. DNA for the CDR3: TGTGCCAGCAGTCTCTTTCCTAGCGGGGGTCAGTATTTT. The chain links TRBV2 to TRBJ2-3, with TRBD2 matching over 10 bases. This CDR3 is built from 13 residues. The germline V gene encodes CDR1 SNHLY and CDR2 FYNNEI. V lost 5 bases, J lost 12 bases, and 8 bases stayed unmatched. The full variable domain, in which reference TRBV2 and TRBJ2-3 provide the parts outside the CDR3, is EPEVTQTPSHQVTQMGQEVILRCVPISNHLYFYWYRQILGQKVEFLVSFYNNEISEKSEIFDDQFSVERPDGSNFTLKIRSTKLEDSAMYFCASSLFPSGGQYFGPGTRLTVL.

V gene TRBV11-2 combines with J gene TRBJ2-1, with 8 bases matching TRBD2. The germline V gene encodes CDR1 SGHAT and CDR2 FQNNGV. The CDR3 is 16 residues long. The ends lost 1 base at V and 1 base at J; junction bases unmatched: 3. CDR3 DNA: TGTGCCAGCAGCTTAGTGTCGGGAGGGTCCTACAATGAGCAGTTCTTC. Its protein is CASSLVSGGSYNEQFF.

This clone has more than one count but fewer than ten. The rearrangement links TRBV21-1 to TRBJ1-6. TRBV21-1 is labeled a pseudogene. The CDR3 covers 13 residues. This CDR3 is CASSSGGFSPLHF. As DNA, the CDR3 is TGTGCCAGCAGCTCCGGGGGTTTTTCACCCCTCCACTTT.

V gene TRBV6-5 combines with J gene TRBJ1-5; unclear D gene. Per germline, CDR1 MNHEY and CDR2 SVGAGI. The CDR3 sequence is 14 residues long. Trimming took off 8 bases at V and 2 bases at J, with 13 bases between the two ends. CDR3 in amino acids: CASGRNIGNQPQHF. DNA for the CDR3: TGTGCCAGCGGGAGGAACATAGGCAATCAGCCCCAGCATTTT.

The chain has TRBV24-1 and TRBJ2-1; D ambiguous. CDR1 and CDR2 from the germline V gene are KGHDR and SFDVKD. This CDR3 has 17 residues. V lost 4 bases and J lost 0, with 15 bases in between. Written as DNA, the CDR3 is TGTGCCACCAGTGACCCGATGACTCGGAGCTCCTACAATGAGCAGTTCTTC. This translates into CATSDPMTRSSYNEQFF.

This clone was seen a few times. The chain couples TRBV4-1 to TRBJ1-1; D possibly corresponds to TRBD1 (6 bases). There are 15 residues in the CDR3. V was pared by 6 bases and J by 3 bases, with 17 bases between. Germline CDR1 is MGHRA and CDR2 is YSYEKL. The CDR3 DNA reads TGCGCCAGCAGGGATACACAGGGATCCTACACTGAAGCTTTCTTT. Translating it yields CASRDTQGSYTEAFF.

This clone was detected once. The chain uses TRBV10-2 and TRBJ2-3; the match to TRBD2 covers 9 bases. V lost 4 bases and J lost 2; bases outside the gene matches: 4. CDR3 size: 15 residues. Germline V gene data show CDR1 as WSHSY and CDR2 as SAAADI. CDR3 region: CASSVAGVDTDTQYF. CDR3 nucleotides: TGCGCCAGCAGTGTAGCGGGAGTTGACACAGATACGCAGTATTTT.

The chain recombines TRBV6-5 with TRBJ1-2; D perhaps matches TRBD1 (6 bases). V lost 10 bases to trimming and J lost 2 bases, with 17 bases between them. The CDR3 is made up of 14 amino acids. Germline values: CDR1 MNHEY, CDR2 SVGAGI. This CDR3 reads CATNLGQGNYGYTF. The DNA for the CDR3 is TGTGCCACCAACCTGGGGCAGGGGAACTATGGCTACACCTTC.

This clone has just a few counts. This chain links TRBV18 with TRBJ2-2, with D unresolved. CDR3 length equals 12 residues. V was trimmed by 2 bases and J by 3 bases, leaving 1 base between them. Germline V gene data show CDR1 as KGHSH and CDR2 as LQKENI. CDR3 in DNA: TGTGCCAGCTCACCAGACACCGGGGAGCTGTTTTTT. This translates into CASSPDTGELFF.

The CDR3: CASRAYNEQFF. CDR3 nucleotides: TGTGCCAGCAGGGCCTACAATGAGCAGTTCTTC. This sequence joins TRBV12-3 or TRBV12-4 and TRBJ2-1; D is uncertain. The CDR3 extends over 11 amino acids. The V and J ends lost 6 bases and 2 bases respectively, with 2 bases between them.

The table lists this clone with a few counts. This chain joins TRBV2 and TRBJ1-2, with 10 bases fitting TRBD1. The CDR3 has 14 amino acids. Unmatched junction bases numbered 4, after V lost 6 bases and J lost 3 bases. Germline V lookup: CDR1 SNHLY, CDR2 FYNNEI. CDR3 amino acids: CASRPGTGDYGYTF. CDR3 DNA: TGTGCCAGCAGACCCGGGACAGGGGACTATGGCTACACCTTC.

DNA of the CDR3: TGTGCCAGCAGCTTAGCGATTAGGCGGGAGCGCACAGATACGCAGTATTTT. It encodes CASSLAIRRERTDTQYF. V and J are TRBV7-9 and TRBJ2-3, with 7 bases identical to TRBD2. Germline CDR1 is SEHNR and CDR2 is FQNEAQ (reference sequence). The V gene end was trimmed by 0 bases and the J gene end by 1 base; junction bases not matched to a gene: 7. The CDR3 runs 17 residues.

The rearrangement joins TRBV18 to TRBJ1-5, with 9 nucleotides matching TRBD1. V gave up 4 bases and J gave up 8 bases; unmatched junction bases: 12. The CDR3 runs to 16 residues. CDR1 KGHSH and CDR2 LQKENI come from the germline V gene. The CDR3 reads CASSLQGALEGEPQHF. The CDR3 bases are TGTGCCAGCTCACTACAGGGGGCCCTTGAAGGAGAGCCCCAGCATTTT.

This clone was observed a handful of times. The rearrangement links TRBV19 to TRBJ1-2, with D tentatively TRBD1 (6 bases). The CDR3 spans 17 residues. Per the germline V gene, CDR1 is LNHDA and CDR2 is SQIVND (reference sequence). The V end was cut by 3 bases, the J end by 4 bases, with 21 bases between. The CDR3 sequence is CASSIGTTAGVFYGYTF. As DNA, the CDR3 is TGTGCCAGTAGTATCGGGACAACGGCCGGGGTCTTCTATGGCTACACCTTC.

The rearrangement joins TRBV29-1 to TRBJ2-6; D uncertain. The germline V and J ends were trimmed by 3 bases and 1 base, with 4 bases remaining between them. CDR3 size: 13 residues. The V gene's germline CDR1 is SQVTM and CDR2 ANQGSEA. CDR3 bases: TGCAGCGTTGAGGAATCTGGGGCCAACGTCCTGACTTTC. It is translated as CSVEESGANVLTF.

The J gene is TRBJ2-7, the V gene TRBV3-1 (or the pseudogene TRBV3-2), with no clear D. Germline CDR1 is LGHDT and CDR2 is YNNKEL (reference sequence). CDR3 length: 11 residues. V lost 3 bases to trimming and J lost 3 bases, with 3 bases between them. The CDR3: CASSHVYEQYF. CDR3 nucleotide sequence: TGTGCCAGCAGCCACGTCTACGAGCAGTACTTC.